The present entry profiles one T cell receptor (beta chain) with its context. The record originates from a study of Ad26.COV2.S vaccination and SARS-CoV-2 variants. The wider study: Within the COV1001 Ad26.COV2.S trial arm, the donor was enrolled.

As for treatment: roughly 18 received Ad26.COV2.S at low or high dose, single or two shots; about 5 received placebo; per-sample allocation not given. Sampling occurred on day 63 after the first vaccine or placebo injection. The data were produced by immunoSEQ multiplex PCR, yet TCRdb's version contains in-frame clones alone and is incomplete. The data contain about 680,000 clones, roughly 90% of them singletons. Germline CDR1 reads SGDLS; CDR2 reads YYNGEE. V lost 4 bases and J lost 0, with 12 bases in between. The CDR3 loop spans 15 amino acids. This chain connects TRBV9 to TRBJ2-3; D might be TRBD1 (5 bases). The receptor was derived from a person between 18 and 65 years old who received the Ad26.COV2.S COVID-19 vaccine or a placebo. Sequencing used peripheral blood, obtained in a trial of Ad26.COV2.S vaccine versus placebo. The CDR3 nucleotides read TGTGCCAGCAGCCCCCGACAGCCAAGCACAGATACGCAGTATTTT. Translating it yields CASSPRQPSTDTQYF. The variable domain in full, with the rest retrieved from reference TRBV9 and TRBJ2-3, is DSGVTQTPKHLITATGQRVTLRCSPRSGDLSVYWYQQSLDQGLQFLIQYYNGEERAKGNILERFSAQQFPDLHSELNLSSLELGDSALYFCASSPRQPSTDTQYFGPGTRLTVL.